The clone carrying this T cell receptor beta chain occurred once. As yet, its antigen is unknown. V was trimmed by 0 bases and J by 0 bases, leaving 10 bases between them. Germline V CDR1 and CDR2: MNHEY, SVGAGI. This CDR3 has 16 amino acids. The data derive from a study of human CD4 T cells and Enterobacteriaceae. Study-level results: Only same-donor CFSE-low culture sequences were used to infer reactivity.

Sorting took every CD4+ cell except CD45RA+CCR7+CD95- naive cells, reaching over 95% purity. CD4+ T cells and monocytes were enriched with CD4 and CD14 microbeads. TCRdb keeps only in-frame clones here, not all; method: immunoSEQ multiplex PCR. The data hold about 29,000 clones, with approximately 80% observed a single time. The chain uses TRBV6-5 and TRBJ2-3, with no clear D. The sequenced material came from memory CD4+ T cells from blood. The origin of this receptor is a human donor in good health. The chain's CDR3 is CASSYSGKTSTDTQYF. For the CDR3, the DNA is TGTGCCAGCAGTTACTCTGGGAAAACTAGCACAGATACGCAGTATTTT.